This record covers a single T cell receptor beta chain. Its antigen remains unidentified. V dropped 4 bases and J dropped 4 bases, with 11 bases sitting between them. Germline CDR1 and CDR2: LNHDA and SQIVND (reference sequence). This CDR3 is 14 amino acids long. The data stem from a study of T-cell reconstitution after alpha-beta-depleted transplantation in children. Findings and caveats of the study: Reported findings indicate that, about two months after transplant, alpha-beta T cells came from several hundred expanded clones, which were derived from non-depleted graft cells. After transplant, high TCRbeta diversity at day 60 in some patients arose from surviving recipient T cells and thymic progenitors. The authors attributed T-cell counts and diversity one year after transplant mostly to newly produced T cells.

Construction of the TCRbeta library involved unique molecular identifiers. TCRdb itself ran the PCR reads through MiXCR, one entry per CDR3 protein. The sample carries 700,000 to 850,000 distinct CDR3 sequences, 15% to 20% recorded once. The V and J genes are TRBV19 and TRBJ2-1, with D perhaps given as TRBD1 or TRBD2 (5 bases each). The sample consisted of PBMCs, mostly from graft donor cells, taken 360 days after TCRalphabeta/CD19-depleted stem cell transplant. The receptor was isolated from a male patient younger than 18 who had a stem cell transplant for acute lymphoblastic leukemia, so the T cells may come from the graft donor. CDR3: CASSTGTHYNEQFF. Here the CDR3 DNA reads TGTGCCAGTAGTACCGGGACGCATTACAATGAGCAGTTCTTC.